This T cell receptor (beta chain) was documented in a study of brain T cells in children with intractable seizures. Study observations and caveats: Absence of clones before surgery may stem from lower sequencing depth.

Only cases whose brain tissue showed the highest T cell transcript signatures were sequenced. Pre-surgery treatment included at least one anti-epileptic drug. For this clone: What it recognizes is unknown.

The CDR3 extends over 19 amino acids. V lost 3 bases and J lost 3, with 23 bases in between. Germline lookup yields CDR1 MNHEY and CDR2 SMNVEV (reference sequence). The data were produced by immunoSEQ multiplex PCR, yet TCRdb's version contains in-frame clones alone and is incomplete. The repertoire holds 110,000 or so clones, with 94% as singletons. The chain couples TRBV27 to TRBJ2-2; possibly TRBD1 for D (6 bases). The sequenced sample was peripheral blood, obtained at surgery. The sequence was collected from a boy younger than two with hemimegalencephaly and intractable seizures. The CDR3 sequence: CASSFYLSSRGRDTGELFF. In DNA form, the CDR3 reads TGTGCCAGCAGTTTTTACCTATCCTCTAGGGGGAGAGACACCGGGGAGCTGTTTTTT.